What follows are 10 T cell receptor beta chains derived from one specimen sequenced in a study of a mutant IDH1 vaccine in newly diagnosed glioma. No cognate antigen is known for these TCRs. As for time point: week 5, during vaccination. Vaccination comprised doses that each held 300 ug of mutant IDH1 20-mer peptide, plus topical imiquimod. Assay used: immunoSEQ multiplex PCR; TCRdb lists only in-frame clones, some missing. The sample lists approximately 61,000 clones, approximately 79% seen once, with 6.5% to 9% in the top ten. The source material was PBMCs, sampled from a glioma patient whose treatment included an IDH1 peptide vaccine. These TCRs come from a woman between 50 and 59 years old with glioma.

This chain connects TRBV19 to TRBJ1-2, with D hard to call. This CDR3 region has 12 residues. The V gene lost 7 bases and the J gene lost 4 bases, with 10 bases spanning the gap. Germline lookup yields CDR1 LNHDA and CDR2 SQIVND (reference sequence). The chain's CDR3 is CASKEGFYGYTF. The CDR3 nucleotides are TGTGCCAGTAAGGAGGGATTCTATGGCTACACCTTC.

The chain recombines TRBV9 with TRBJ1-4, with D tentatively TRBD1 (5 bases). Between the trimmed V and J ends, which lost 0 bases and 5 bases, there was a span of 11 bases. The CDR3 runs to 15 residues. Per germline, CDR1 SGDLS and CDR2 YYNGEE. CDR3 DNA: TGTGCCAGCAGCGTAGGGGGGGTCATAAATGAAAAACTGTTTTTT. Translating gives CASSVGGVINEKLFF.

The chain employs TRBV19 and TRBJ2-3, with D perhaps TRBD1 (6 bases). Germline V gene lookup returns CDR1 LNHDA and CDR2 SQIVND (reference sequence). This CDR3 has 13 amino acids. V lost 6 bases to trimming and J lost 2 bases, with 9 bases between them. Here the CDR3 DNA reads TGTGCCAGTAGGGACAGAGCCACAGATACGCAGTATTTT. Amino acids: CASRDRATDTQYF. Combining the CDR3 with reference TRBV19 and TRBJ2-3 gives the whole variable domain DGGITQSPKYLFRKEGQNVTLSCEQNLNHDAMYWYRQDPGQGLRLIYYSQIVNDFQKGDIAEGYSVSREKKESFPLTVTSAQKNPTAFYLCASRDRATDTQYFGPGTRLTVL.

The chain couples TRBV7-2 to TRBJ2-7; TRBD2 matches 12 bases. The trim removed 4 bases at V and 3 bases at J, leaving 4 bases unmatched. The CDR3 is 15 amino acids. Looked up from germline, CDR1 is SGHTA and CDR2 is FQGNSA. The CDR3 DNA follows: TGTGCCAGCAGCTCCCAACTAGCGGGGGGCTACGAGCAGTACTTC. It specifies CASSSQLAGGYEQYF.

The chain uses TRBV5-4 and TRBJ1-4, with a weak D call TRBD1 (6 bases). Trimming removed 5 bases at V and 4 bases at J, with 15 bases between. The CDR3 covers 15 residues. Germline V gene data show CDR1 as SGHNT and CDR2 as YYREEE (reference sequence). For the CDR3, the DNA is TGTGCCAGCAGGGGGGGGCCTCGAGATAATGAAAAACTGTTTTTT. Its translation is CASRGGPRDNEKLFF.

The chain employs TRBV19 and TRBJ1-1; D not certain. The CDR3 totals 15 residues. Trimming pared 7 bases from V and 1 base from J, leaving 16 bases between. Germline assignment: CDR1 LNHDA and CDR2 SQIVND (reference sequence). The CDR3 coding sequence is TGTGCCAGTAACGGGGAGGCGAGAGGGAACACTGAAGCTTTCTTT. This codes for CASNGEARGNTEAFF.

The J gene is TRBJ1-1, the V gene TRBV5-1; D remains ambiguous. This CDR3 has 12 amino acids. The germline V gene encodes CDR1 SGHRS and CDR2 YFSETQ. With 1 base removed from V and 8 bases from J, the gap between germline ends came to 9 bases. In DNA, the CDR3 is TGCGCCAGCAGCTTGCCGGGATCCGAAGCTTTCTTT. It specifies CASSLPGSEAFF.

The rearrangement links TRBV5-1 to TRBJ2-7; the D is unclear. This CDR3 spans 12 amino acids. CDR1 and CDR2 from the germline V gene are SGHRS and YFSETQ. V was pared by 4 bases and J by 7 bases, with 12 bases between. The DNA of the CDR3 is TGCGCCAGCAGCCCAGGAGCCGGTGAGCAGTACTTC. It translates to CASSPGAGEQYF. The full variable domain, completed using reference TRBV5-1 and TRBJ2-7, is KAGVTQTPRYLIKTRGQQVTLSCSPISGHRSVSWYQQTPGQGLQFLFEYFSETQRNKGNFPGRFSGRQFSNSRSEMNVSTLELGDSALYLCASSPGAGEQYFGPGTRLTVT.

The chain employs TRBV19 and TRBJ1-5; a possible D gene is TRBD1 (5 bases). This CDR3 spans 15 amino acids. V was trimmed by 7 bases and J by 7 bases, leaving 20 bases between them. Germline values: CDR1 LNHDA, CDR2 SQIVND (reference sequence). Here the CDR3 DNA reads TGTGCCAGTACTGATGGGTGGGGGTTGGGGCAGCCCCAGCATTTT. Translated: CASTDGWGLGQPQHF.

The V gene is TRBV7-2, the J gene TRBJ1-2, with D possibly matching TRBD1 (5 bases). Germline V lookup: CDR1 SGHTA, CDR2 FQGNSA. The length of the CDR3 is 14 residues. The V and J ends lost 5 bases and 7 bases respectively, with 17 bases between them. The CDR3 region is CASSPRGGVGGYTF. The CDR3 DNA follows: TGTGCCAGCAGCCCCCGGGGGGGGGTGGGTGGCTACACCTTC.